These 8 T cell receptor beta chains were all obtained from the same sample, sequenced in a study of response to subunit inactivated influenza vaccine. TCRdb called the RT-PCR reads again in MiXCR, with one record for every CDR3 protein. The top ten hold roughly a tenth of the sample, which has about 780,000 distinct CDR3 sequences, around a sixth seen once. Here the sequenced sample was PBMCs from blood, taken 4 to 6 days after vaccination. Receptors originate from a man aged 50-59 years who received an inactivated influenza vaccine.

This clonotype was observed a few times. The genes are TRBV4-2 and TRBJ2-7; no clear D gene. Trimming shortened V by 0 bases and J by 6 bases, and 12 bases separated the two germline ends. Per germline, CDR1 LGHNA and CDR2 YNFKEQ. The CDR3 spans 14 residues. The CDR3 nucleotides are TGTGCCAGCAGCCAAGATCACATGGGAAGCGAGCAGTACTTC. This codes for CASSQDHMGSEQYF.

This clonotype has more than one count but fewer than ten. This chain connects TRBV20-1 to TRBJ2-2; 8 nucleotides align to TRBD2. Germline V CDR1 and CDR2: DFQATT, SNEGSKA (reference sequence). With 5 bases clipped from V and 3 bases from J, the junction kept 8 bases outside the gene matches. The CDR3 covers 15 residues. The CDR3 DNA sequence: TGCAGTGCTCCCCTAGCGGGTTTCGACACCGGGGAGCTGTTTTTT. Amino acid sequence: CSAPLAGFDTGELFF.

Notes on this clonotype: This sequence may be a read error, since a much larger clone differs from it by one base. The chain has TRBV12-3 or TRBV12-4 and TRBJ1-1; 8 nucleotides align to TRBD1. This CDR3 is 12 amino acids long. Written as DNA, the CDR3 is TGTTCCAGCAGTACAGGACAGGGTTCGGCTTTCTTT. Its protein product is CSSSTGQGSAFF.

The rearrangement uses TRBV20-1 and TRBJ2-1; 9 positions match TRBD2. The germline V gene has CDR1 DFQATT and CDR2 SNEGSKA (reference sequence). The junction had 9 bases not matched to a gene; V was cut back by 3 bases and J by 6 bases. This CDR3 comprises 15 residues. CDR3 DNA sequence: TGCAGTGCTAGGAGGGCGGGAGGGCTCGGCAATGAGCAGTTCTTC. This translates into CSARRAGGLGNEQFF.

The gene calls are TRBV6-5 and TRBJ2-4; either TRBD1 or TRBD2 may supply D (6 bases each). Between the trimmed V and J ends, which lost 7 bases and 11 bases, there was a span of 12 bases. The germline CDR1 and CDR2 sequences are MNHEY and SVGAGI. The CDR3 consists of 11 residues. In DNA form, the CDR3 reads TGTGCCAGCACCGCAGGGGAGGTTCAGTACTTC. Translation: CASTAGEVQYF.

The chain has TRBV16 and TRBJ1-1; 9 bases are a match to TRBD1. The junction had 0 bases not matched to a gene; V was cut back by 0 bases and J by 10 bases. This CDR3 is built from 12 residues. Germline V lookup: CDR1 KGHSY, CDR2 FQNENV. The CDR3 here is CASSQSGQGAFF. The DNA for the CDR3 is TGTGCCAGCAGCCAATCGGGACAGGGAGCTTTCTTT.

This chain connects TRBV7-8 to TRBJ2-2; 11 bases fit TRBD1. Losses at the gene ends were 6 bases for V and 6 bases for J; bases not matched to a gene: 9. The CDR3 extends over 16 amino acids. Germline V gene sequence: CDR1 SGHVS, CDR2 FQNEAQ. Here the CDR3 DNA reads TGTGCCAGCAGTCCTTATCTGGGACAGGGGGCCGGGGAGCTGTTTTTT. Residues: CASSPYLGQGAGELFF.

This chain joins TRBV20-1 and TRBJ2-5; D is unclear. The length of the CDR3 is 15 residues. From germline, CDR1 is DFQATT and CDR2 SNEGSKA (reference sequence). Trimming cost V 3 bases and J 0 bases, with 14 bases left between them. CDR3 DNA: TGCAGTGCTAGTAAGCCAGGACCGCACCAAGAGACCCAGTACTTC. This gives the protein CSASKPGPHQETQYF.